Shown below are 16 T cell receptor beta chains from a single sample sequenced in a study of cytomegalovirus exposure and HLA in healthy donors. PCR primers comprised 60 Vbeta and 13 Jbeta primers. Method: immunoSEQ multiplex PCR; TCRdb's copy keeps in-frame clones and lacks some. The sample records roughly 120,000 clones, 75% to 90% being singletons. Sequencing was carried out using PBMCs. These receptors originate from a male donor in good health and CMV-seronegative.

The chain couples TRBV9 to TRBJ2-3; TRBD2 matches at 10 bases. This CDR3 has 15 amino acids. The germline CDR1 and CDR2 sequences are SGDLS and YYNGEE. V lost 2 bases to trimming and J lost 2 bases; unmatched junction nucleotides: 2. CDR3 region: CASSVSGGPTDTQYF. CDR3 nucleotide sequence: TGTGCCAGCAGCGTTAGCGGGGGGCCCACAGATACGCAGTATTTT.

The chain combines TRBV6-5 with TRBJ2-5; D not resolved. The CDR3 extends over 16 amino acids. V lost 2 bases, J lost 1 base, and 14 bases lay in between. Germline CDR1 and CDR2: MNHEY and SVGAGI. The DNA of the CDR3 is TGTGCCAGCAGTTACGGAAATGCCGGGTCCCAAGAGACCCAGTACTTC. As protein: CASSYGNAGSQETQYF.

The chain joins TRBV5-6 to TRBJ2-7; 8 bases are a match to TRBD1. J lost 7 bases, V lost 0 bases, and 6 bases had no gene match. The CDR3 consists of 14 residues. Germline CDR1 and CDR2: SGHDT and YYEEEE. CDR3 in amino acids: CASSLGTGGREQYF. DNA for the CDR3: TGTGCCAGCAGCTTGGGAACAGGGGGTCGGGAGCAGTACTTC.

This chain joins TRBV27 and TRBJ1-2; TRBD1 matches 8 bases. CDR3 length equals 11 residues. V trimming: 6 bases; J trimming: 6 bases; junction bases outside the gene matches: 0. CDR1 is MNHEY and CDR2 is SMNVEV in the germline V gene (reference sequence). CDR3 sequence (DNA): TGTGCCAGCAGGGACAGGGATGGCTACACCTTC. It yields the protein CASRDRDGYTF.

This sequence joins TRBV4-3 and TRBJ1-4; D uncertain. Looked up from germline, CDR1 is LGHNA and CDR2 is YSLEER. V lost 4 bases and J 4 bases, leaving 10 bases between the germline ends. The CDR3 totals 14 residues. CDR3 bases: TGCGCCAGCAGCCTCGGGATTAGTAATGAAAAACTGTTTTTT. Translation: CASSLGISNEKLFF.

The rearrangement uses TRBV4-3 and TRBJ2-2, with TRBD1 matching over 11 bases. The CDR3 is made up of 16 amino acids. Trimming at V came to 2 bases and at J to 6 bases, leaving 5 bases not matched to a gene. The germline V gene encodes CDR1 LGHNA and CDR2 YSLEER. The CDR3 here is CASSQRGGQGAGELFF. CDR3 DNA sequence: TGCGCCAGCAGCCAAAGAGGGGGACAGGGGGCCGGGGAGCTGTTTTTT.

The V and J genes are TRBV5-6 and TRBJ1-4; weak D call: TRBD1 (6 bases). Germline CDR1 is SGHDT and CDR2 is YYEEEE. This CDR3 is 19 amino acids long. The V end lost 4 bases, the J end lost 5 bases, and 27 bases lay between the germline ends. The CDR3 loop is CASSPQWAGAIPLNEKLFF. The DNA for the CDR3 is TGTGCCAGCAGCCCACAGTGGGCAGGGGCAATACCACTGAATGAAAAACTGTTTTTT. Together with reference TRBV5-6 and TRBJ1-4, the CDR3 gives the full variable domain: DAGVTQSPTHLIKTRGQQVTLRCSPKSGHDTVSWYQQALGQGPQFIFQYYEEEERQRGNFPDRFSGHQFPNYSSELNVNALLLGDSALYLCASSPQWAGAIPLNEKLFFGSGTQLSVL.

The chain joins TRBV14 to TRBJ2-7, with D possibly TRBD2 on 6 matching bases. The CDR3 spans 15 residues. V was clipped by 3 bases and J by 6 bases, with 18 bases between them. Germline CDR1 SGHDN, CDR2 FVKESK. The CDR3 nucleotides are TGTGCCAGCAGCCAGTTTTACTTGGAGGGACTCGAGCAGTACTTC. Residues: CASSQFYLEGLEQYF.

V gene TRBV6-6 combines with J gene TRBJ1-2; no firm D call. The CDR3 sequence is 12 residues long. The V end lost 4 bases, the J end lost 6 bases, and 9 bases lay between the germline ends. Germline loops: CDR1 MNHNY, CDR2 SVGAGI (reference sequence). The DNA of the CDR3 is TGTGCCAGCAGTTTCGGGAATGATGGCTACACCTTC. Translation gives CASSFGNDGYTF.

V is TRBV19 and J is TRBJ2-5, with D uncertain. V dropped 3 bases and J dropped 0 bases, with 11 bases sitting between them. The CDR3 is 15 residues long. Germline CDR1 reads LNHDA; CDR2 reads SQIVND (reference sequence). CDR3 residues: CASSIFLQNQETQYF. In DNA form, the CDR3 reads TGTGCCAGTAGTATCTTCCTACAGAACCAAGAGACCCAGTACTTC.

The chain has TRBV19 and TRBJ1-5; D perhaps matches TRBD1 (5 bases). Between the trimmed V and J ends, which lost 3 bases and 7 bases, there was a span of 16 bases. The CDR3 has 15 amino acids. Germline loops: CDR1 LNHDA, CDR2 SQIVND (reference sequence). The chain's CDR3 is CASSIAGINGQPQHF. Written as DNA, the CDR3 is TGTGCCAGTAGTATCGCAGGGATTAATGGACAGCCCCAGCATTTT. The full variable domain, in which reference TRBV19 and TRBJ1-5 provide the parts outside the CDR3, is DGGITQSPKYLFRKEGQNVTLSCEQNLNHDAMYWYRQDPGQGLRLIYYSQIVNDFQKGDIAEGYSVSREKKESFPLTVTSAQKNPTAFYLCASSIAGINGQPQHFGDGTRLSIL.

This clone has only a few counts. The V and J genes are TRBV7-9 and TRBJ1-2; 7 bases align to TRBD1. Germline values: CDR1 SEHNR, CDR2 FQNEAQ (reference sequence). Unmatched junction bases numbered 9, after V lost 1 base and J lost 4 bases. This CDR3 comprises 16 residues. The CDR3 nucleotides read TGTGCCAGCAGCTTAGGCCCGACAGGGTCCGTCTATGGCTACACCTTC. Translation gives CASSLGPTGSVYGYTF.

The chain combines TRBV28 with TRBJ1-1; maybe TRBD1 (5 bases). This CDR3 spans 14 amino acids. CDR1 and CDR2 (germline): MDHEN, SYDVKM. The V end was cut by 3 bases, the J end by 3 bases, with 11 bases between. CDR3 DNA sequence: TGTGCCAGCAGTTTGGGGCCCGGGTACACTGAAGCTTTCTTT. Protein product: CASSLGPGYTEAFF.

The CDR3 DNA reads TGTGCCAGCAGCCGGGAGGGAGGTTTCTACAATGAGCAGTTCTTC. This translates into CASSREGGFYNEQFF. The chain employs TRBV7-9 and TRBJ2-1, with 8 bases that match TRBD2. CDR1 and CDR2 from the germline V gene are SEHNR and FQNEAQ (reference sequence). The CDR3 has 15 amino acids. V lost 5 bases and J lost 3; bases outside the gene matches: 6.

The chain is built from TRBV27 and TRBJ2-7; unclear D gene. V was shortened by 0 bases and J by 2 bases, with 11 bases between the two germline ends. Germline CDR1 and CDR2: MNHEY and SMNVEV (reference sequence). The CDR3 is 15 amino acids. The CDR3 loop reads CASSLSPITTYEQYF. The CDR3 bases are TGTGCCAGCAGTTTATCCCCCATAACAACCTACGAGCAGTACTTC.

The V and J genes are TRBV6-5 and TRBJ2-3; tentatively, D is TRBD2 (5 bases). Trimming left V 0 bases short and J 3 bases short, with 10 bases between. The CDR3 covers 15 residues. Looked up from germline, CDR1 is MNHEY and CDR2 is SVGAGI. The CDR3 loop is CASSYSRELTDTQYF. CDR3 bases: TGTGCCAGCAGTTACTCACGGGAACTGACAGATACGCAGTATTTT.